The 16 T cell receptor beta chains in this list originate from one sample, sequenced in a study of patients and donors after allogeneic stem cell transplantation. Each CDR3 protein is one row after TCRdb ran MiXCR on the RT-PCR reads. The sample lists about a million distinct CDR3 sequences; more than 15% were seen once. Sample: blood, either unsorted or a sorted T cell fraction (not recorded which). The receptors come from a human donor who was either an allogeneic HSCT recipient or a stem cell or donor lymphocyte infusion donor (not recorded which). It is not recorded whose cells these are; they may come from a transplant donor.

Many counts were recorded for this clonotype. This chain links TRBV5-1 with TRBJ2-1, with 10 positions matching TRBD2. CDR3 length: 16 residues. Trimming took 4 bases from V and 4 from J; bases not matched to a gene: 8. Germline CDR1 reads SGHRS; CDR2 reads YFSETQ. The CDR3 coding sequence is TGCGCCAGCAGCATAACTAGCGGGAACGGATACAATGAGCAGTTCTTC. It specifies CASSITSGNGYNEQFF. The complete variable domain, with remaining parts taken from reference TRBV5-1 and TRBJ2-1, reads KAGVTQTPRYLIKTRGQQVTLSCSPISGHRSVSWYQQTPGQGLQFLFEYFSETQRNKGNFPGRFSGRQFSNSRSEMNVSTLELGDSALYLCASSITSGNGYNEQFFGPGTRLTVL.

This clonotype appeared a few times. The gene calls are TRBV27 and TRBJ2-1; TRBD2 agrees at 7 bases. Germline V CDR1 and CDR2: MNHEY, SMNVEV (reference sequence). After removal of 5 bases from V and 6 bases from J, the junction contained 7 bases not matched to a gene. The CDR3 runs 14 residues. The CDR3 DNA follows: TGTGCCAGCAGTAAAAGGCGGGAGATCAATGAGCAGTTCTTC. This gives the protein CASSKRREINEQFF.

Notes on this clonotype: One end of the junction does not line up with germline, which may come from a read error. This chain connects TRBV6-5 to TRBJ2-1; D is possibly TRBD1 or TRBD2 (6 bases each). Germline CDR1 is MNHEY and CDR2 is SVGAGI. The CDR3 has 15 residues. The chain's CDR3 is CASSSHRVDYDEQFF. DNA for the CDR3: TGTGCCAGCAGTTCCCACAGGGTGGACTACGATGAGCAGTTCTTC.

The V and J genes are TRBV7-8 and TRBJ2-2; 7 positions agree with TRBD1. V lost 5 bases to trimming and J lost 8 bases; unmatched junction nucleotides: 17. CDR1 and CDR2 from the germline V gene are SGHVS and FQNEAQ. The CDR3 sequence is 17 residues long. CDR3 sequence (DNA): TGTGCCAGCAGCGAAATCGCTGTCCCCAAGGACAGGGGGGAGCTGTTTTTT. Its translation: CASSEIAVPKDRGELFF.

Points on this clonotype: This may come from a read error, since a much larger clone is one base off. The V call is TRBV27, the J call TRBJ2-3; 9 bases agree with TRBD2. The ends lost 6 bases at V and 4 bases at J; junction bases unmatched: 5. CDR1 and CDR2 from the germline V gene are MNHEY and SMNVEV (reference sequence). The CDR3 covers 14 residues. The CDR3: CASSLAGVPDTQYF. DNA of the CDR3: TGTGCCAGCAGCTTAGCGGGAGTGCCAGATACGCAGTATTTT.

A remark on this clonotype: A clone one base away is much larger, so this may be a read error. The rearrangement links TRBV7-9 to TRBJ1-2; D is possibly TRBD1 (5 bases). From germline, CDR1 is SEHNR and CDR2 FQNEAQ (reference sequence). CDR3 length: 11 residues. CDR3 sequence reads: CASTPAGSYSF. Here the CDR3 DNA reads TGTGCCAGCACCCCGGCAGGGAGTTACAGCTTC.

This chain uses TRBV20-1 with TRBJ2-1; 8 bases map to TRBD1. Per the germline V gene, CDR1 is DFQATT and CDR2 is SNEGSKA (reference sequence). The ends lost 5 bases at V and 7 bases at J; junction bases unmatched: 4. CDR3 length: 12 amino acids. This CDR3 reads CSASWTGNEQFF. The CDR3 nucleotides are TGCAGTGCTTCGTGGACAGGGAATGAGCAGTTCTTC.

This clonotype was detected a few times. Here the CDR3 DNA reads TGTGCCAGCAGCCAAGATCTACAGCTCGCAACTAATGAAAAACTGTTTTTT. Amino acid sequence: CASSQDLQLATNEKLFF. This chain links TRBV3-1 with TRBJ1-4; D remains ambiguous. Germline loops: CDR1 LGHDT, CDR2 YNNKEL (reference sequence). The ends were cut back, 0 bases at V and 0 bases at J, with 11 bases in the middle. The CDR3 totals 17 residues.

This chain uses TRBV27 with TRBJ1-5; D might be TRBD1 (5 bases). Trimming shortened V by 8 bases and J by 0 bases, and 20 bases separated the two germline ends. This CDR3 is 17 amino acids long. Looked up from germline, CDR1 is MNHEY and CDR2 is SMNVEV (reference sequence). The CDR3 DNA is TGTGCCAGCGGGGTACTGACGGGGGGGGTTAGCAATCAGCCCCAGCATTTT. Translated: CASGVLTGGVSNQPQHF.

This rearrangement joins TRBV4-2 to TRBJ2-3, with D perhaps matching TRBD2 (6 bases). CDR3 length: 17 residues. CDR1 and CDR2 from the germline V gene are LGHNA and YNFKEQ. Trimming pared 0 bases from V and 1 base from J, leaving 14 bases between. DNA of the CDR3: TGTGCCAGCAGCCAAGATGGAGGGAGTAAGGGCACAGATACGCAGTATTTT. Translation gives CASSQDGGSKGTDTQYF.

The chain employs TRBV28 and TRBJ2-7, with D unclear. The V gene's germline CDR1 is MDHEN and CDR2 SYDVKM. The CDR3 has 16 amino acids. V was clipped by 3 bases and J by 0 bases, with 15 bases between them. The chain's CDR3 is CASSFLLVSPSYEQYF. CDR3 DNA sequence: TGTGCCAGCAGTTTTCTCCTTGTCAGCCCCTCCTACGAGCAGTACTTC.

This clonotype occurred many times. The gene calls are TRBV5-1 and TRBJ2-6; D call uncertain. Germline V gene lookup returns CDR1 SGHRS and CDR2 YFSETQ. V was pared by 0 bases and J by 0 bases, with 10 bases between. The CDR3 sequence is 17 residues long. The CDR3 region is CASSLDSFDSGANVLTF. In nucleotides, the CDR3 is TGCGCCAGCAGCTTGGACAGTTTTGACTCTGGGGCCAACGTCCTGACTTTC.

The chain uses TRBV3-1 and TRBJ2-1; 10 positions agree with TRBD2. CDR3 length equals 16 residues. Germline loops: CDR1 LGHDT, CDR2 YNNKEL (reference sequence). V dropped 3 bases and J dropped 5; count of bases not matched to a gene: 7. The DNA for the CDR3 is TGTGCCAGCAGCCAGAGGACTAGCGGACTTGACAATGAGCAGTTCTTC. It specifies CASSQRTSGLDNEQFF.

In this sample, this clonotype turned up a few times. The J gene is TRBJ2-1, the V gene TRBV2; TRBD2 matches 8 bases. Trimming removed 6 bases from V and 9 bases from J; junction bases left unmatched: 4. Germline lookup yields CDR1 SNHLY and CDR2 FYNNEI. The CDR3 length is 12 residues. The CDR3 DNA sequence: TGTGCCAGCAGCGGACTAGCCAGTGAGCAGTTCTTC. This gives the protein CASSGLASEQFF.

DNA of the CDR3: TGTGCCAGCAGTGAAGCGTTAGGTCCAGGGGACAATCAGCCCCAGCATTTT. It translates to CASSEALGPGDNQPQHF. The chain uses TRBV2 and TRBJ1-5, with D maybe TRBD1 (6 bases). This CDR3 is 17 amino acids long. Per the germline V gene, CDR1 is SNHLY and CDR2 is FYNNEI. V was trimmed by 0 bases and J by 3 bases, leaving 15 bases between them. The whole variable domain, remainder taken from reference TRBV2 and TRBJ1-5, is EPEVTQTPSHQVTQMGQEVILRCVPISNHLYFYWYRQILGQKVEFLVSFYNNEISEKSEIFDDQFSVERPDGSNFTLKIRSTKLEDSAMYFCASSEALGPGDNQPQHFGDGTRLSIL.

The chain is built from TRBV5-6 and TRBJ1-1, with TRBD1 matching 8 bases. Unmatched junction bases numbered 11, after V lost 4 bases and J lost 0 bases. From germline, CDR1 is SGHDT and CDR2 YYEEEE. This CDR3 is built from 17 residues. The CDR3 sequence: CASSPSPGTGLNTEAFF. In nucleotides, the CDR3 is TGTGCCAGCAGCCCCAGCCCTGGGACAGGTCTGAACACTGAAGCTTTCTTT.